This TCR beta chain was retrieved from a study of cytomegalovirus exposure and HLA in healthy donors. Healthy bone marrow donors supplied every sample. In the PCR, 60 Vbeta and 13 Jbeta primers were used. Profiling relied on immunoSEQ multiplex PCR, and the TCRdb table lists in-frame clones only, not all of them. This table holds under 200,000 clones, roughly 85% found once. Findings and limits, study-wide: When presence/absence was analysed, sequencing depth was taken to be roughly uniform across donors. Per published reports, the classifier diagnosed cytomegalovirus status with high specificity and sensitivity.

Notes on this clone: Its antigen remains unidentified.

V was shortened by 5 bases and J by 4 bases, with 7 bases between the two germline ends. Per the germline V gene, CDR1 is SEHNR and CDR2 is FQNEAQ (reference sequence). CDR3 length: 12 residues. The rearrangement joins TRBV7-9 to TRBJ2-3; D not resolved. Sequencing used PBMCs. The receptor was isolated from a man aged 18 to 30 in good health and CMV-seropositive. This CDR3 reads CASSEVADTQYF. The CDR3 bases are TGTGCCAGCAGCGAGGTGGCAGATACGCAGTATTTT.